Shown below are 20 T cell receptor beta chains from a single sample sequenced in a study of graft-versus-host responses after intestinal transplantation (TCRdb year 2021). The library was generated by the immunoSEQ multiplex PCR assay. The clones in this table, taken by TCRdb from immuneACCESS, are in-frame only. Not every clone is retained; where verified, under half of the shortfall comes from an unresolved V gene, and the cause of the rest is unknown. In all, the sample holds some 64,000 clones, and 90% to 95% of those were seen once. The ten largest clones add up to 1.5% to 2% of the sample. The time point label for this specimen denotes: cells obtained before transplantation from donor or recipient. For these receptors, no antigen is known. Sample: unstimulated CD8+ T cells sorted from spleen or lymph node cells, taken before transplant. All receptors come from a human donor who was the organ donor for an intestinal transplant.

The CDR3: CASSAGTGYGIYEQYF. CDR3 nucleotides: TGTGCCAGCAGTGCAGGAACAGGGTATGGGATCTACGAGCAGTACTTC. The chain links TRBV28 to TRBJ2-7; a weak D match, TRBD1 (6 bases). Germline loops: CDR1 MDHEN, CDR2 SYDVKM. V was cut by 5 bases and J by 3 bases, with 20 bases left in between. The length of the CDR3 is 16 residues.

The gene calls are TRBV19 and TRBJ2-5, with 9 bases fitting TRBD1. V lost 9 bases and J lost 5; bases outside the gene matches: 7. The CDR3 covers 13 residues. Per germline, CDR1 LNHDA and CDR2 SQIVND (reference sequence). The CDR3 DNA is TGTGCCAGAATTGACAGGGGGACGGAGACCCAGTACTTC. Translation gives CARIDRGTETQYF.

The rearrangement uses TRBV27 and TRBJ2-2, with 10 positions matching TRBD2. Germline CDR1 and CDR2: MNHEY and SMNVEV (reference sequence). V lost 2 bases to trimming and J lost 2 bases; unmatched junction nucleotides: 5. The CDR3 spans 17 residues. The CDR3 DNA sequence: TGTGCCAGCAGTTTAACGGGACTAGCGCCAAACACCGGGGAGCTGTTTTTT. Amino acid sequence: CASSLTGLAPNTGELFF.

The chain links TRBV6-5 to TRBJ2-1; TRBD2 agrees at 8 bases. V lost 4 bases to trimming and J lost 2 bases; unmatched junction nucleotides: 4. Germline V gene lookup returns CDR1 MNHEY and CDR2 SVGAGI. CDR3 size: 15 residues. The CDR3, as DNA: TGTGCCAGCAGTTTTTGGGGACTAGCCTACAATGAGCAGTTCTTC. Translation gives CASSFWGLAYNEQFF.

The chain combines TRBV4-2 with TRBJ2-3, with D perhaps matching TRBD2 (5 bases). The CDR3 has 18 amino acids. Germline loops: CDR1 LGHNA, CDR2 YNFKEQ. The germline V and J ends were trimmed by 0 bases and 1 base, with 17 bases remaining between them. CDR3 sequence: CASSQDRWADSGTDTQYF. DNA for the CDR3: TGTGCCAGCAGCCAAGATCGATGGGCGGACTCGGGCACAGATACGCAGTATTTT.

The J gene is TRBJ2-3, the V gene TRBV28; a possible D gene is TRBD2 (6 bases). The V gene lost 5 bases and the J gene lost 5 bases, with 14 bases spanning the gap. The CDR3 covers 14 residues. CDR1 and CDR2 from the germline V gene are MDHEN and SYDVKM. The CDR3 sequence: CASSVFQGGDTQYF. The CDR3 nucleotides read TGTGCCAGCAGTGTGTTCCAGGGAGGAGATACGCAGTATTTT.

The chain recombines TRBV28 with TRBJ1-5, with 7 bases lining up with TRBD1. The V gene's germline CDR1 is MDHEN and CDR2 SYDVKM. Trimming at V came to 11 bases and at J to 2 bases, leaving 12 bases not matched to a gene. This CDR3 is 15 amino acids long. As DNA, the CDR3 is TGTGCCGGAGCAGGGGGGCACAGAGGCAATCAGCCCCAGCATTTT. Translation: CAGAGGHRGNQPQHF.

V usage is TRBV5-1 and J usage is TRBJ1-1, with 8 bases matching TRBD1. Germline assignment: CDR1 SGHRS and CDR2 YFSETQ. This CDR3 has 16 amino acids. After removal of 0 bases from V and 2 bases from J, the junction contained 6 bases not matched to a gene. The CDR3 nucleotides read TGCGCCAGCAGCTTGGAGACAGGGGCGACCAACACTGAAGCTTTCTTT. This codes for CASSLETGATNTEAFF. The complete variable domain, with remaining parts taken from reference TRBV5-1 and TRBJ1-1, reads KAGVTQTPRYLIKTRGQQVTLSCSPISGHRSVSWYQQTPGQGLQFLFEYFSETQRNKGNFPGRFSGRQFSNSRSEMNVSTLELGDSALYLCASSLETGATNTEAFFGQGTRLTVV.

This clone has only one observation. The same CDR3 can be traced to other DNA sequences in this sample. This sequence joins TRBV4-1 and TRBJ1-1; D unclear. This CDR3 is 12 amino acids long. CDR1 and CDR2 from the germline V gene are MGHRA and YSYEKL. Trimming stripped 4 bases from V and 2 bases from J, with 5 bases between. The CDR3 nucleotides read TGCGCCAGCAGCCCTGGCAACACTGAAGCTTTCTTT. Its translation: CASSPGNTEAFF.

V is TRBV19 and J is TRBJ2-3; 12 bases line up with TRBD2. Germline V gene sequence: CDR1 LNHDA, CDR2 SQIVND (reference sequence). The CDR3 extends over 17 amino acids. J was trimmed by 5 bases and V by 3 bases; bases with no gene match: 9. The CDR3 loop reads CASSIGLAGQSGDTQYF. Written as DNA, the CDR3 is TGTGCCAGTAGTATCGGACTAGCGGGACAAAGTGGAGATACGCAGTATTTT.

The gene calls are TRBV28 and TRBJ1-5, with D hard to call. The CDR3 has 13 amino acids. The germline V gene has CDR1 MDHEN and CDR2 SYDVKM. The V gene lost 3 bases and the J gene lost 5 bases, with 8 bases spanning the gap. The CDR3 sequence: CASSFRGDQPQHF. For the CDR3, the DNA is TGTGCCAGCAGTTTTAGAGGAGATCAGCCCCAGCATTTT. The full variable domain, rest sourced from reference TRBV28 and TRBJ1-5, is DVKVTQSSRYLVKRTGEKVFLECVQDMDHENMFWYRQDPGLGLRLIYFSYDVKMKEKGDIPEGYSVSREKKERFSLILESASTNQTSMYLCASSFRGDQPQHFGDGTRLSIL.

The rearrangement links TRBV2 to TRBJ2-1, with TRBD2 identical over 7 bases. Germline V gives CDR1 SNHLY, CDR2 FYNNEI. J was trimmed by 5 bases and V by 6 bases; bases with no gene match: 10. The CDR3 contains 15 residues. In DNA form, the CDR3 reads TGTGCCAGCAGGGATCCGGGGGGTTGGGACAATGAGCAGTTCTTC. It is translated as CASRDPGGWDNEQFF.

As for this clone: This sample includes further DNA sequences coding for the same CDR3. The chain uses TRBV27 and TRBJ1-5; maybe TRBD1 (6 bases). The germline V and J ends were trimmed by 3 bases and 4 bases, with 10 bases remaining between them. The CDR3 has 14 residues. CDR1 and CDR2 from the germline V gene are MNHEY and SMNVEV (reference sequence). The CDR3 nucleotides are TGTGCCAGCAGTTTGACAGGATTGAATCAGCCCCAGCATTTT. This gives the protein CASSLTGLNQPQHF.

The chain links TRBV1 to TRBJ2-1; the listed D gene, TRBD2, was not tested against the DNA. TRBV1 is reported as a pseudogene. This CDR3 is 16 amino acids long. CDR3 bases: TGCACCAGCAGCCAAGATTTAGGAGCCACCTACAATGAGCAGTTCTTC. This translates into CTSSQDLGATYNEQFF.

Of note for this clone: Compared with germline, one end of the junction differs, possibly owing to a read error. The chain links TRBV7-7 to TRBJ1-2; no clear D. CDR3 length: 17 amino acids. CDR1 is SSHAT, CDR2 FNYEAQ, per germline (reference sequence). CDR3 region: CASSLVRFGEYSHGYTF. CDR3 nucleotides: TGTGCTAGCAGCTTAGTTCGCTTTGGGGAGTACTCTCATGGCTACACCTTC.

This chain connects TRBV9 to TRBJ1-4; D is unclear. Trimming cost V 4 bases and J 0 bases, with 16 bases left between them. Per germline, CDR1 SGDLS and CDR2 YYNGEE. This CDR3 is built from 17 residues. CDR3 bases: TGTGCCAGCAGCTCTTCCAACAGCCCTGCAACTAATGAAAAACTGTTTTTT. Protein: CASSSSNSPATNEKLFF.

V is TRBV9 and J is TRBJ1-2, with D perhaps matching TRBD1 (6 bases). Germline-derived CDR1 and CDR2 are SGDLS and YYNGEE. The ends were cut back, 6 bases at V and 6 bases at J, with 15 bases in the middle. The CDR3 contains 13 residues. CDR3 nucleotides: TGTGCCAGCAATCCAGGGGCCAACAATGGCTACACCTTC. Protein sequence: CASNPGANNGYTF.

This chain joins TRBV5-1 and TRBJ1-4, with TRBD1 matching over 12 bases. CDR3 length equals 15 residues. Trimming removed 4 bases from V and 7 bases from J; junction bases left unmatched: 5. Germline V gene lookup returns CDR1 SGHRS and CDR2 YFSETQ. CDR3 region: CASSPPGQGAEKLFF. The CDR3 nucleotides read TGCGCCAGCAGCCCTCCGGGACAGGGGGCTGAAAAACTGTTTTTT.

The chain couples TRBV6-5 to TRBJ2-5; possible D gene TRBD2, 6 bases. Germline assignment: CDR1 MNHEY and CDR2 SVGAGI. This CDR3 is built from 12 residues. Trimming took 4 bases from V and 10 from J, leaving 13 bases between them. For the CDR3, the DNA is TGTGCCAGCAGTTTCCTACCGGGGGACCAGTACTTC. Encoded protein: CASSFLPGDQYF.

This clone came up a few times. J is TRBJ2-2 and V is TRBV28; 10 bases are a match to TRBD2. The germline V gene encodes CDR1 MDHEN and CDR2 SYDVKM. Trimming at V came to 6 bases and at J to 4 bases, leaving 8 bases not matched to a gene. The CDR3 consists of 16 residues. The CDR3 DNA reads as TGTGCCAGCAGCCTCATAGCGGGAGGTACCACCGGGGAGCTGTTTTTT. This encodes CASSLIAGGTTGELFF.